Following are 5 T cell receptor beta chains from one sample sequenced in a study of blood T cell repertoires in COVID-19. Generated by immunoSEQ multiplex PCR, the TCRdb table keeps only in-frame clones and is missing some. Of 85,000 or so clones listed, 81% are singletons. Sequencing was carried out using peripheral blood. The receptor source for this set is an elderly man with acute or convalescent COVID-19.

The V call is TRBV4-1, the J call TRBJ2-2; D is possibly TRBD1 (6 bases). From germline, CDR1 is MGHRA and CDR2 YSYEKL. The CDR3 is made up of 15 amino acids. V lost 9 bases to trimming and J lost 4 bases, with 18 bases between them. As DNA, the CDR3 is TGCGCCAGTCAAACAGGGCGTCGGGGCACCGGGGAGCTGTTTTTT. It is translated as CASQTGRRGTGELFF.

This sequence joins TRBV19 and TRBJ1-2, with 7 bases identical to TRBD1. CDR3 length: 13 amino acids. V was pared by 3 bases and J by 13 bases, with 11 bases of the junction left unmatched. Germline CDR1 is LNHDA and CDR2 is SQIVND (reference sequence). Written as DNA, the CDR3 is TGTGCCAGTAGTATCACCCCCACAGGGGAGCCCACCTTC. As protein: CASSITPTGEPTF.

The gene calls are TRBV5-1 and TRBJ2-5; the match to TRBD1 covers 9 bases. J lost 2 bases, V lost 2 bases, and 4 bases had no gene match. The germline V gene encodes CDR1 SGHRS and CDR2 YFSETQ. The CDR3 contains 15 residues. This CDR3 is CASSFSGQGQETQYF. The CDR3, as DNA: TGCGCCAGCAGCTTTTCGGGACAGGGACAAGAGACCCAGTACTTC. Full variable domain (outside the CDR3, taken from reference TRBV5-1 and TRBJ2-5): KAGVTQTPRYLIKTRGQQVTLSCSPISGHRSVSWYQQTPGQGLQFLFEYFSETQRNKGNFPGRFSGRQFSNSRSEMNVSTLELGDSALYLCASSFSGQGQETQYFGPGTRLLVL.

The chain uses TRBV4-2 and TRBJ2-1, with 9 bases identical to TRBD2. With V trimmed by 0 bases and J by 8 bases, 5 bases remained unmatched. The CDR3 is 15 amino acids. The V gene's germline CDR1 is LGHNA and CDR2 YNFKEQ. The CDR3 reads CASSQDLAGDHEQFF. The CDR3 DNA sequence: TGTGCCAGCAGCCAAGATTTAGCGGGAGACCATGAGCAGTTCTTC.

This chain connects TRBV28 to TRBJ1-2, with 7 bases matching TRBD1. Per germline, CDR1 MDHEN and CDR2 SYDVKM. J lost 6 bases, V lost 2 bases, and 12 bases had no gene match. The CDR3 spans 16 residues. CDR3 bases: TGTGCCAGCAGTTTACCGGCAGACAGGGATATTGATGGCTACACCTTC. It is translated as CASSLPADRDIDGYTF.